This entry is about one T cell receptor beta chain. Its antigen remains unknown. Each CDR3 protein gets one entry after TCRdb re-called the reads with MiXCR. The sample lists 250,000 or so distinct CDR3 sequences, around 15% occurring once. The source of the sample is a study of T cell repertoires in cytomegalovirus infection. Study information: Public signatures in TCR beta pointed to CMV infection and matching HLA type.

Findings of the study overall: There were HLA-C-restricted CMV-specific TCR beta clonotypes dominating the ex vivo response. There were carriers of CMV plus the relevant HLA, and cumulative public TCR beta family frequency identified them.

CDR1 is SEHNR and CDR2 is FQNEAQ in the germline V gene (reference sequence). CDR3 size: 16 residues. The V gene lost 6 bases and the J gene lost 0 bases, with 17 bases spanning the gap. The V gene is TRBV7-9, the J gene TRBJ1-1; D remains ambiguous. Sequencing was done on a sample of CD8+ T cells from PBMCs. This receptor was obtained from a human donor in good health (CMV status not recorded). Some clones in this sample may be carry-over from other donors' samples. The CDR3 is CASRDGSKPLNTEAFF. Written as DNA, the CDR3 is TGTGCCAGCAGGGACGGATCCAAACCCCTGAACACTGAAGCTTTCTTT.